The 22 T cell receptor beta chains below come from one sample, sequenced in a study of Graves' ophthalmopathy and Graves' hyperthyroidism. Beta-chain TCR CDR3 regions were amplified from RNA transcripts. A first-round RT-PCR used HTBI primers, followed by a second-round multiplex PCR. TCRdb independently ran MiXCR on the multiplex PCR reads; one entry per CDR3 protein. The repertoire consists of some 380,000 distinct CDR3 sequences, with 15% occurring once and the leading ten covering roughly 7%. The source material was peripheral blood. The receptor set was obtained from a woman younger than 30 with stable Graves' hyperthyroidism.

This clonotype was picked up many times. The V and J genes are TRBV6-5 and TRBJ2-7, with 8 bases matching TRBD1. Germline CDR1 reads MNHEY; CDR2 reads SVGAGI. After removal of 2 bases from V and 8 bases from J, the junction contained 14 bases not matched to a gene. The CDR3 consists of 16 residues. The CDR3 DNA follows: TGTGCCAGCAGTTACCCTAAACAGGGGGAGTCAGATAAGCAGTACTTC. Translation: CASSYPKQGESDKQYF.

The CDR3 nucleotides read TGTGCCATACGAGAGGGAGGGGAGACCCAGTACTTC. As protein: CAIREGGETQYF. The V and J genes are TRBV6-1 and TRBJ2-5; 7 nucleotides agree with TRBD2. The germline V gene encodes CDR1 MNHNS and CDR2 SASEGT. This CDR3 is built from 12 residues. Unmatched junction bases numbered 7, after V lost 10 bases and J lost 5 bases.

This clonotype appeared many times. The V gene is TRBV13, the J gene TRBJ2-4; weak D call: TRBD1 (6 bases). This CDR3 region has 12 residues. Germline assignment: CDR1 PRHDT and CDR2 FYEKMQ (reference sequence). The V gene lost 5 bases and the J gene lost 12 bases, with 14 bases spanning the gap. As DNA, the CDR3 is TGTGCCAGCAGCACAAACAGGGTTGATCAGTACTTC. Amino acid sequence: CASSTNRVDQYF. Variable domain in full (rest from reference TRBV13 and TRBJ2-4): AAGVIQSPRHLIKEKRETATLKCYPIPRHDTVYWYQQGPGQDPQFLISFYEKMQSDKGSIPDRFSAQQFSDYHSELNMSSLELGDSALYFCASSTNRVDQYFGAGTRLSVL.

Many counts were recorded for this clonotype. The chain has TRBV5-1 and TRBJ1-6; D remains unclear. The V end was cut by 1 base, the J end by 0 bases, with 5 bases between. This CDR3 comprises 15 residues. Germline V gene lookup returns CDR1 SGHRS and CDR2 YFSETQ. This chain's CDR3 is CASSLQSSYNSPLHF. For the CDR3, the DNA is TGCGCCAGCAGCTTGCAGAGCTCCTATAATTCACCCCTCCACTTT.

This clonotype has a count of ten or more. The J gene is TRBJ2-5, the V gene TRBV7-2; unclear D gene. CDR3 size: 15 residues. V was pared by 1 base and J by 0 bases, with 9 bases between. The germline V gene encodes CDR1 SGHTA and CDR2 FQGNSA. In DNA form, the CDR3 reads TGTGCCAGCAGCTTAGGAAGGGCAAACCAAGAGACCCAGTACTTC. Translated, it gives CASSLGRANQETQYF.

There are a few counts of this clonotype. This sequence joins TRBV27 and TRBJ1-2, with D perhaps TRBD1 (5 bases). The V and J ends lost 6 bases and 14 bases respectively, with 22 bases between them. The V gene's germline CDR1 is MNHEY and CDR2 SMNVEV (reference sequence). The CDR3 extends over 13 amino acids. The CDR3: CASRDNRNQALTF. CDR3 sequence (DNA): TGTGCCAGCAGGGACAACCGGAACCAGGCATTGACCTTC.

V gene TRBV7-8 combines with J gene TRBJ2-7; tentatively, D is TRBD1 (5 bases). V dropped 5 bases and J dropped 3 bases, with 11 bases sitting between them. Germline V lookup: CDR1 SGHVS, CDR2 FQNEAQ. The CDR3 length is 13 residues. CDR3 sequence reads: CASSGRTNYEQYF. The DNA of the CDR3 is TGTGCCAGCAGCGGTCGGACAAACTACGAGCAGTACTTC.

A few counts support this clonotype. The CDR3 DNA reads TGTGCCAGCAGCTTAGTTGTGGCGTTGGGCACCGGGGAGCTGTTTTTT. Translation: CASSLVVALGTGELFF. The rearrangement uses TRBV11-2 and TRBJ2-2; D remains ambiguous. The CDR3 loop spans 16 amino acids. Trimming removed 1 base at V and 4 bases at J, with 13 bases between. Germline lookup yields CDR1 SGHAT and CDR2 FQNNGV.

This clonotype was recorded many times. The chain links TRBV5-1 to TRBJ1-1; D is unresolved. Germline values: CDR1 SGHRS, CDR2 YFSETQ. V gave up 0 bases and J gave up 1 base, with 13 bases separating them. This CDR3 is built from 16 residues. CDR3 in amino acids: CASSLGPGLQNTEAFF. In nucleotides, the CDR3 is TGCGCCAGCAGCTTGGGGCCGGGCCTGCAGAACACTGAAGCTTTCTTT.

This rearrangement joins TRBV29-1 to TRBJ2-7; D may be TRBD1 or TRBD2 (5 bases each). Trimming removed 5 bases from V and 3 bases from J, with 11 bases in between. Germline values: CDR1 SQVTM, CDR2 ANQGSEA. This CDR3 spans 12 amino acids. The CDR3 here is CSVLGDRYEQYF. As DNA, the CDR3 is TGCAGCGTTTTAGGGGACCGCTACGAGCAGTACTTC.

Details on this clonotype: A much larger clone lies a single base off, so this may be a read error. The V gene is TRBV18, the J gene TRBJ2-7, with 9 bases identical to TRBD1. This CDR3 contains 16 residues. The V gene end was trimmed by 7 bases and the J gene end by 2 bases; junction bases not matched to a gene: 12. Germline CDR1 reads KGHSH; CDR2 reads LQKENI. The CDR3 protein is CASCPTGGGGAYEQYF. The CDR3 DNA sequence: TGTGCCAGCTGCCCAACAGGGGGCGGTGGCGCCTACGAGCAGTACTTC. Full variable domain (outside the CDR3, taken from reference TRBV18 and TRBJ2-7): NAGVMQNPRHLVRRRGQEARLRCSPMKGHSHVYWYRQLPEEGLKFMVYLQKENIIDESGMPKERFSAEFPKEGPSILRIQQVVRGDSAAYFCASCPTGGGGAYEQYFGPGTRLTVT.

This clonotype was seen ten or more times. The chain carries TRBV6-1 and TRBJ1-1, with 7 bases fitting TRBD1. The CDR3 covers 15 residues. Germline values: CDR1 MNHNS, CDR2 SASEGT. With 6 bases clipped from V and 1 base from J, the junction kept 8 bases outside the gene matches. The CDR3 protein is CASSLAGQKNTEAFF. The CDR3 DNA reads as TGTGCCAGCAGCCTTGCGGGACAGAAGAACACTGAAGCTTTCTTT.

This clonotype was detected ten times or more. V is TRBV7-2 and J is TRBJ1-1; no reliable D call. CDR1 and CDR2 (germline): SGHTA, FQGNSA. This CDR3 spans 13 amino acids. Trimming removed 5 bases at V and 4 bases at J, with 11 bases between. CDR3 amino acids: CASSQVIGTEAFF. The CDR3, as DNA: TGTGCCAGCAGCCAGGTAATCGGCACTGAAGCTTTCTTT.

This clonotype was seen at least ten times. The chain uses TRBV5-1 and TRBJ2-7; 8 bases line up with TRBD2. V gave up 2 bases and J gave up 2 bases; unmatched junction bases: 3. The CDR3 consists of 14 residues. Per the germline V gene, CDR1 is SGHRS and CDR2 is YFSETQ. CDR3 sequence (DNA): TGCGCCAGCAGCTTAATAGCGGGGACCTACGAGCAGTACTTC. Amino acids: CASSLIAGTYEQYF.

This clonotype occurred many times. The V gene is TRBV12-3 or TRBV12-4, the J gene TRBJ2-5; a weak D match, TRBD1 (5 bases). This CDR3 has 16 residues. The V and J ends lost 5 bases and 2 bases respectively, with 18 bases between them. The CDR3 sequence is CASSKGYTLFQETQYF. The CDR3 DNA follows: TGTGCCAGCAGTAAGGGGTACACGTTATTTCAAGAGACCCAGTACTTC.

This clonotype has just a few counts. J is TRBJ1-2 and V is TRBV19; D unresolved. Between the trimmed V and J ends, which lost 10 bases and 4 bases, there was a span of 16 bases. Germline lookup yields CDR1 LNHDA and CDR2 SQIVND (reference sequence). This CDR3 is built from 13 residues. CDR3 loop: CATSRTDSYGYTF. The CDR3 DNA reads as TGTGCCACATCACGGACGGACTCCTATGGCTACACCTTC.

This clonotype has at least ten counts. For the CDR3, the DNA is TGCGCCAGCAGCTTGGATCTAGCCGACACCGGGGAGCTGTTTTTT. It encodes CASSLDLADTGELFF. The chain combines TRBV5-1 with TRBJ2-2, with D possibly TRBD2 on 5 matching bases. Trimming took 0 bases from V and 3 from J, leaving 9 bases between them. This CDR3 spans 15 amino acids. Germline V lookup: CDR1 SGHRS, CDR2 YFSETQ.

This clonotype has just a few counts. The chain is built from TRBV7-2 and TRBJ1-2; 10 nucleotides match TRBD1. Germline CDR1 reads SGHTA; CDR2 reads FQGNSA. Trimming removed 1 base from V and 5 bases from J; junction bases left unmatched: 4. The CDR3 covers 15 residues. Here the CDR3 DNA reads TGTGCCAGCAGCTTAGGGAGACAGGGGGCGTATGGCTACACCTTC. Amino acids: CASSLGRQGAYGYTF.

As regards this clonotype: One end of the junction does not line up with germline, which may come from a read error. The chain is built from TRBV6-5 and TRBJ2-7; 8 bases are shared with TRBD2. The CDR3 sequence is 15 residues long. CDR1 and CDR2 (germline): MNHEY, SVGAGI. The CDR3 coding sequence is TGTGCCAGCAGCTACTCACGGGCGGGGGGCCACGAGCAGTACTTC. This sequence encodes CASSYSRAGGHEQYF.

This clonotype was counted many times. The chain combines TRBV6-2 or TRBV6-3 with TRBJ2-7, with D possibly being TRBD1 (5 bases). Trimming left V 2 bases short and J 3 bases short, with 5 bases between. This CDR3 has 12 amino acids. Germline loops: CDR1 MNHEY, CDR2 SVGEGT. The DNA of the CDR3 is TGTGCCAGCAGTTACGACAGCTACGAGCAGTACTTC. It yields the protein CASSYDSYEQYF.

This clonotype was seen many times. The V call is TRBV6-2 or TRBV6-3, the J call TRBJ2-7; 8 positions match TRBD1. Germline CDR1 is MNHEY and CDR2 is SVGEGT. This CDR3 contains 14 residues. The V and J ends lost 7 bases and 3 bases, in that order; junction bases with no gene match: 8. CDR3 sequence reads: CASTLQGVNYEQYF. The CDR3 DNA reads TGTGCCAGCACCTTACAGGGGGTTAACTACGAGCAGTACTTC.

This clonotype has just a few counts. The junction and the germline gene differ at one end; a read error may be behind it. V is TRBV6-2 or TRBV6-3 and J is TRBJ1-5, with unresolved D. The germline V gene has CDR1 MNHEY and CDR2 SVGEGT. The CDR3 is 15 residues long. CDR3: CASSYSFLGKQPQHF. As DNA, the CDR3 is TGTGCCAGCAGTTACTCGTTTCTAGGTAAACAGCCTCAGCATTTT.